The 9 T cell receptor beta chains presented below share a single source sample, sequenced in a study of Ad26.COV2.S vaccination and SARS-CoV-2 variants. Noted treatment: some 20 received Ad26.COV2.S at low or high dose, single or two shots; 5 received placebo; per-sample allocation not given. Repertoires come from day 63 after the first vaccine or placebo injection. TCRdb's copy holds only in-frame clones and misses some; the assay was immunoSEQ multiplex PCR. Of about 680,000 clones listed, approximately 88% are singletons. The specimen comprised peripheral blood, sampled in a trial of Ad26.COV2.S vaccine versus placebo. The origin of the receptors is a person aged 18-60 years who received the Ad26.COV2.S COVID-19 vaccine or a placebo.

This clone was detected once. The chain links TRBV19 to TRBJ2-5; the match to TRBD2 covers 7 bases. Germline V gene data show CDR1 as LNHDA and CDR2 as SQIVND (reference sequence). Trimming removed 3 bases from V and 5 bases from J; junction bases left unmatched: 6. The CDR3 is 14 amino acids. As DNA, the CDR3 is TGTGCCAGTAGTATCGGCGGGAGCGTCGAGACCCAGTACTTC. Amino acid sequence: CASSIGGSVETQYF.

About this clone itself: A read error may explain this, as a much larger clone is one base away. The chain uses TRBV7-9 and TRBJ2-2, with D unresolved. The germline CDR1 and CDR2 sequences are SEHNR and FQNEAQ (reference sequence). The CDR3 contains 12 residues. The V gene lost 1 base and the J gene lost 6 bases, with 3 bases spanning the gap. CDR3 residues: CASSLGPGELFF. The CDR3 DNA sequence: TGTGCCAGCAGCTTAGGACCCGGGGAGCTGTTTTTT.

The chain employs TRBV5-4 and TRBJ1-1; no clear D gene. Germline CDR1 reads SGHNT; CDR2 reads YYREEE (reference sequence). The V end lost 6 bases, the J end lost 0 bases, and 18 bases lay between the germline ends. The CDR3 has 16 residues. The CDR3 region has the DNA TGTGCCAGCATCCTTCAAATGCTCTTCATGAACACTGAAGCTTTCTTT. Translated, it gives CASILQMLFMNTEAFF.

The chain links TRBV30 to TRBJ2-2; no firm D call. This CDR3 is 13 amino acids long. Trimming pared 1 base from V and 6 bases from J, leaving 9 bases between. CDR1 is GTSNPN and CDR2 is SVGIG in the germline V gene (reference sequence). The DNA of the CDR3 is TGTGCCTGGAGTGACTCACACCCCGGGGAGCTGTTTTTT. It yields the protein CAWSDSHPGELFF. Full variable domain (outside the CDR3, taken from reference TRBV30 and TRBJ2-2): SQTIHQWPATLVQPVGSPLSLECTVEGTSNPNLYWYRQAAGRGLQLLFYSVGIGQISSEVPQNLSASRPQDRQFILSSKKLLLSDSGFYLCAWSDSHPGELFFGEGSRLTVL.

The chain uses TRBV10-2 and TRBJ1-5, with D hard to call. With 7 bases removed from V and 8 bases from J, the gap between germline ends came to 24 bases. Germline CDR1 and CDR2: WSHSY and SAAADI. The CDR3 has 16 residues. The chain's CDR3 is CASTPRGPTPLEPQHF. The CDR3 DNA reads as TGCGCCAGCACCCCACGCGGACCGACCCCTTTGGAGCCCCAGCATTTT.

The CDR3 reads CAWSAHPGGVYEQYF. In DNA form, the CDR3 reads TGTGCCTGGAGTGCCCACCCGGGGGGGGTCTACGAGCAGTACTTC. This rearrangement joins TRBV30 to TRBJ2-7; TRBD2 matches 8 bases. Germline V gene sequence: CDR1 GTSNPN, CDR2 SVGIG (reference sequence). The CDR3 consists of 15 residues. After removal of 1 base from V and 3 bases from J, the junction contained 8 bases not matched to a gene.

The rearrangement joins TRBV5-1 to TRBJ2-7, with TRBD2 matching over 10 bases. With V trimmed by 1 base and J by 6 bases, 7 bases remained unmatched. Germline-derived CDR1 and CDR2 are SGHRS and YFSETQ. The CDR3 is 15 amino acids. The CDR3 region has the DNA TGCGCCAGCAGCTTGACCGGGACTAGCGAGACCGAGCAGTACTTC. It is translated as CASSLTGTSETEQYF.

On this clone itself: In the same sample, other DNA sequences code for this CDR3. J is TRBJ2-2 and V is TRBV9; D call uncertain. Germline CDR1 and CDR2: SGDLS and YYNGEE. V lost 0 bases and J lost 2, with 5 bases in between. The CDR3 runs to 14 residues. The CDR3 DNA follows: TGTGCCAGCAGCGTAGAGGGTAACACCGGGGAGCTGTTTTTT. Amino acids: CASSVEGNTGELFF.

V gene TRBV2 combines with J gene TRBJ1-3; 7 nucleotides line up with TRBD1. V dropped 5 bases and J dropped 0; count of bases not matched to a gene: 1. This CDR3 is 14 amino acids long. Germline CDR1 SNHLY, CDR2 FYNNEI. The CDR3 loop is CASSRDSSGNTIYF. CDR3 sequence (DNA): TGTGCCAGCAGTCGGGACAGCTCTGGAAACACCATATATTTT.